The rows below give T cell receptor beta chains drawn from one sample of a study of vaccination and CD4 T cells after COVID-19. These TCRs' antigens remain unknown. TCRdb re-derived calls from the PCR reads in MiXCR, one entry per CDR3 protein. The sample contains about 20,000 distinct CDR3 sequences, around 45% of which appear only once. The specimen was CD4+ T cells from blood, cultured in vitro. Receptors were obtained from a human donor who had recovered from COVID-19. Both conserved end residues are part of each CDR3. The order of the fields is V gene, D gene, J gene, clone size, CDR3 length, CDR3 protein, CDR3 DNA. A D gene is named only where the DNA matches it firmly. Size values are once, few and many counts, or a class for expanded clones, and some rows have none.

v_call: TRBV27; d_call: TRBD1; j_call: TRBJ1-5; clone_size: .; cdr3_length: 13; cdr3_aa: CASSLQGGQPQHF; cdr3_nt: TGTGCCAGCAGTTTACAGGGGGGACAGCCCCAGCATTTT
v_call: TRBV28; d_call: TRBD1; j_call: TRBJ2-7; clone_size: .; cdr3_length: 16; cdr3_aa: CASRKSKGQGTYEQYF; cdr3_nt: TGTGCCAGCAGGAAAAGTAAGGGACAGGGAACCTACGAGCAGTACTTC
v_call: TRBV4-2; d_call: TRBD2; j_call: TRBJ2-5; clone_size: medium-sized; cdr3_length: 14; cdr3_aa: CATSSGGPDETQYF; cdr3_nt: TGTGCCACCAGTAGCGGGGGCCCAGACGAGACCCAGTACTTC
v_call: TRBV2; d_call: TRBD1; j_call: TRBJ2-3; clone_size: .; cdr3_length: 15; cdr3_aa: CASRGQGLNTDTQYF; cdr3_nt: TGTGCCAGCAGGGGACAGGGCCTAAACACAGATACGCAGTATTTT
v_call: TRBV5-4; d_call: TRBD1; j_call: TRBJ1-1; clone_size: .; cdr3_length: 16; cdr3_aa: CASSLDWAGGRTEAFF; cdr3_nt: TGTGCCAGCAGCTTGGATTGGGCAGGGGGCAGGACTGAAGCTTTCTTT
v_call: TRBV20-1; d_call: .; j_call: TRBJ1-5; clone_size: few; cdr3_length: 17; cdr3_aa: CSALPSLGHYSNQPQHF; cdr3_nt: TGCAGTGCTCTCCCCTCACTAGGGCATTATAGCAATCAGCCCCAGCATTTT
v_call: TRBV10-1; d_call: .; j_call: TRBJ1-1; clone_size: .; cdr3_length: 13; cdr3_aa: CASSESGPTQAFF; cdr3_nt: TGCGCCAGCAGTGAGTCGGGACCCACACAAGCTTTCTTT
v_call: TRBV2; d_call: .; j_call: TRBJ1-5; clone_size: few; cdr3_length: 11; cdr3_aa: CASSQTGPQHF; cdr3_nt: TGTGCCAGCAGCCAGACAGGGCCCCAGCATTTT
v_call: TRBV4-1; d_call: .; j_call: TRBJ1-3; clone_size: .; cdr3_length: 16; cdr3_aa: CASSQEGRPSGNTIYF; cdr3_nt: TGCGCCAGCAGCCAAGAAGGCCGTCCCTCGGGAAACACCATATATTTT
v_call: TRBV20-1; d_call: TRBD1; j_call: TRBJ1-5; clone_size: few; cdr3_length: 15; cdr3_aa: CSALKRGQGNQPQHF; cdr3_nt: TGCAGTGCCCTTAAAAGGGGACAGGGCAATCAGCCCCAGCATTTT
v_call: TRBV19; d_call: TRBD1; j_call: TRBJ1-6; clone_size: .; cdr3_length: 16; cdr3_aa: CASSIDKGTENSPLHF; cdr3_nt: TGTGCCAGTAGTATAGATAAGGGGACAGAGAATTCACCCCTCCACTTT
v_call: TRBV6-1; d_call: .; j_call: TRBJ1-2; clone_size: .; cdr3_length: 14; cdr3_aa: CASSHGIGNYGYTF; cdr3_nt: TGTGCCAGCAGCCATGGGATTGGAAACTATGGCTACACCTTC
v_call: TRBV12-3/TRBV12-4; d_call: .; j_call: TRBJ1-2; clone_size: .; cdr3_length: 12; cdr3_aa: CASSFLGNGYTF; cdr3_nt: TGTGCCAGCAGCTTCCTGGGCAATGGCTACACCTTC
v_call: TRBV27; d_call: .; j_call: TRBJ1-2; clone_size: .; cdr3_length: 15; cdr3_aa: CASSFGTFGVGGYTF; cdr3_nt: TGTGCCAGCAGTTTCGGGACGTTCGGTGTTGGGGGCTACACCTTC
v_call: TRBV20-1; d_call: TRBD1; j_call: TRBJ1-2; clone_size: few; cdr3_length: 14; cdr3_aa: CSARAGTGYSVNTF; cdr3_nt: TGCAGTGCTAGAGCTGGGACAGGGTACTCAGTTAACACCTTC
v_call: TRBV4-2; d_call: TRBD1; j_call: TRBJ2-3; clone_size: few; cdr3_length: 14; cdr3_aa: CASSPETGTNTQYF; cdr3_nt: TGTGCCAGCAGCCCAGAGACAGGGACAAATACGCAGTATTTT
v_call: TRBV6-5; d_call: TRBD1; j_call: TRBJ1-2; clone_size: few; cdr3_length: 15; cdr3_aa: CASSYGGQANYGYTF; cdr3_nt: TGTGCCAGCAGTTACGGTGGACAGGCTAACTATGGCTACACCTTC
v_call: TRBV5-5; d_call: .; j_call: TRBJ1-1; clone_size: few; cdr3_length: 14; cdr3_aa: CASSSRGGTIEAFF; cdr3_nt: TGTGCCAGCAGCTCGAGGGGGGGCACGATTGAAGCTTTCTTT
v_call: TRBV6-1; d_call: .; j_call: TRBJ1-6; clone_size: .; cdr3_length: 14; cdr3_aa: CASTRGEGFSPLHF; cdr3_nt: TGTGCCAGCACCAGAGGGGAGGGATTTTCACCCCTCCACTTT
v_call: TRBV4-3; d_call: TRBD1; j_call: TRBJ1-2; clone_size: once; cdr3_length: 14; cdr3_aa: CASSQDRGQYGYTF; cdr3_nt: TGCGCCAGCAGCCAAGACAGGGGGCAGTATGGCTACACCTTC
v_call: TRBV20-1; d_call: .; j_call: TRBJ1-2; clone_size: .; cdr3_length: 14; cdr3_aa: CSAYRDGNNYGYTF; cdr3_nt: TGCAGTGCTTACCGGGACGGAAATAACTATGGCTACACCTTC
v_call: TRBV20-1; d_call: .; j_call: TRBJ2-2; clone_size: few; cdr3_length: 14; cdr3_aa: CSAQRPGNTGELFF; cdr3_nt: TGCAGTGCCCAAAGACCGGGAAACACCGGGGAGCTGTTTTTT
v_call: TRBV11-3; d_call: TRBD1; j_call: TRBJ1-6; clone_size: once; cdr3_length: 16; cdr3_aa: CASSLEGTGGLSPLHF; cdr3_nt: TGTGCCAGCAGCTTAGAGGGGACAGGGGGCTTGTCACCCCTCCACTTT
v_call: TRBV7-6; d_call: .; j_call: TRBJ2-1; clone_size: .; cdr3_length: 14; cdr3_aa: CASSSGPANNEQFF; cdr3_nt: TGTGCCAGCAGCTCCGGGCCCGCAAACAATGAGCAGTTCTTC
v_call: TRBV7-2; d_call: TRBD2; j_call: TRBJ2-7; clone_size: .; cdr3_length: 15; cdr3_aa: CASSSRTSGSYEQYF; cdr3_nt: TGTGCCAGCAGCTCTCGGACTAGCGGATCCTACGAGCAGTACTTC
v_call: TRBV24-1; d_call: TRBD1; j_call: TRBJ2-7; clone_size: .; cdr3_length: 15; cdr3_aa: CATSGQQGISYEQYF; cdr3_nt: TGTGCCACCAGTGGACAACAGGGGATCTCCTACGAGCAGTACTTC
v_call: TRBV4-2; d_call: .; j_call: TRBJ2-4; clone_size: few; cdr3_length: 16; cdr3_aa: CASSQDHSAPPDIQYF; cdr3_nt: TGTGCCAGCAGCCAAGATCACTCCGCCCCCCCGGACATTCAGTACTTC
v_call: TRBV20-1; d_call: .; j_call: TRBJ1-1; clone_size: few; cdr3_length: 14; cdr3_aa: CSARVGQMNTEAFF; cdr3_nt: TGCAGTGCTAGAGTCGGGCAAATGAACACTGAAGCTTTCTTT
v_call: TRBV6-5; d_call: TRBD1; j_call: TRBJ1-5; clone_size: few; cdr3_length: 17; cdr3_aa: CASSYNGQGRRIQPQHF; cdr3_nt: TGTGCCAGCAGTTACAACGGACAGGGGAGGCGGATTCAGCCCCAGCATTTT
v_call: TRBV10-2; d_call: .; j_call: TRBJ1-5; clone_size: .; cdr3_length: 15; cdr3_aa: CASIEGGRGNQPQHF; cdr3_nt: TGCGCCAGCATCGAGGGGGGACGGGGGAATCAGCCCCAGCATTTT
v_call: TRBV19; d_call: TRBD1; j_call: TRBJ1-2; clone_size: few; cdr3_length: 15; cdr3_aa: CASSIIAGGSYGYTF; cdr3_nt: TGTGCCAGTAGTATCATTGCAGGGGGGTCCTATGGCTACACCTTC
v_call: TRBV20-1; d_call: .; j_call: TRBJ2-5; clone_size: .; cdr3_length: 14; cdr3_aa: CSARSPLAGETQYF; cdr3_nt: TGCAGTGCTAGGTCCCCACTAGCTGGGGAGACCCAGTACTTC
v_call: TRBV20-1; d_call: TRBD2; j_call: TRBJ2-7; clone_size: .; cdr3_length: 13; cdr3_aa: CSETSGRVGEQYF; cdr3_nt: TGCAGTGAGACTAGCGGGAGGGTGGGCGAGCAGTACTTC
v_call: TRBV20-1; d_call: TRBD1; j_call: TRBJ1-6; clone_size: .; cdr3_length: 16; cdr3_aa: CSARRDRGRLDSPLHF; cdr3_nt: TGCAGTGCTAGACGGGACAGGGGGCGCCTCGATTCACCCCTCCACTTT
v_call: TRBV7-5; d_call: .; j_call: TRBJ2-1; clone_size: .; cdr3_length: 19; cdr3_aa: CISVPEGPCMREHYNEQFF; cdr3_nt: .
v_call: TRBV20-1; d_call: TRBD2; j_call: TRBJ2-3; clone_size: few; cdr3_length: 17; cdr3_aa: CSARIWGLAGSTDTQYF; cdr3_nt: TGCAGTGCTAGAATTTGGGGACTAGCGGGTTCGACAGATACGCAGTATTTT
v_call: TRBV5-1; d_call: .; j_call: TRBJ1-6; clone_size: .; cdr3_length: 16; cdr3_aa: CASSLEQAPYNSPLHF; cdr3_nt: TGCGCCAGCAGCTTGGAGCAGGCTCCCTATAATTCACCCCTCCACTTT
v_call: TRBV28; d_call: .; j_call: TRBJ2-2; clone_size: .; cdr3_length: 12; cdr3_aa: CASSFQTGELFF; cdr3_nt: TGTGCCAGCAGTTTTCAGACCGGGGAGCTGTTTTTT
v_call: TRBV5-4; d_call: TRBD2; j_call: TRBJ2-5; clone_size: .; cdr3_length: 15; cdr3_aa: CASSPTSGVRETQYF; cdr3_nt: TGTGCCAGCAGCCCGACTAGCGGGGTTAGGGAGACCCAGTACTTC
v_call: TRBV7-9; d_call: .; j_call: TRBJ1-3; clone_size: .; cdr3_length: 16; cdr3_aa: CASSLNIAGAGNTIYF; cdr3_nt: TGTGCCAGCAGCTTAAATATCGCAGGGGCTGGAAACACCATATATTTT
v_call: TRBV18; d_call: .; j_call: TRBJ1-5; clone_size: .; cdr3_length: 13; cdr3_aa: CASSLGGDQPQHF; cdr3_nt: TGTGCCAGCTCACTTGGGGGGGATCAGCCCCAGCATTTT
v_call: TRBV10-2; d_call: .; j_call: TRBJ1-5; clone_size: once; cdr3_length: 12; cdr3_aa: CASKESNQPQHF; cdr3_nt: TGCGCCAGCAAAGAATCCAATCAGCCCCAGCATTTT
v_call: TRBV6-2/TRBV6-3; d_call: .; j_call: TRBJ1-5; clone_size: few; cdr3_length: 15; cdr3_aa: CASSYTGSWNQPQHF; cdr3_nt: TGTGCCAGCAGTTATACAGGCTCGTGGAATCAGCCCCAGCATTTT
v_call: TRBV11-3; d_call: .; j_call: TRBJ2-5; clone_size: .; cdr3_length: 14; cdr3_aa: CASSLDRSRETQYF; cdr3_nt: TGTGCCAGCAGCTTAGATCGGAGCCGAGAGACCCAGTACTTC
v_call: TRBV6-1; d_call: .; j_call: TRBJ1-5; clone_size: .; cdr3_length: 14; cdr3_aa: CASSELGFGQPQHF; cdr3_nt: TGTGCCAGCAGTGAGTTAGGGTTTGGGCAGCCCCAGCATTTT
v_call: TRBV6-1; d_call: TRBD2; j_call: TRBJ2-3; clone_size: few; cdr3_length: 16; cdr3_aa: CASSPGTSGGTDTQYF; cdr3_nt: TGTGCCAGCAGTCCCGGGACTAGCGGGGGCACAGATACGCAGTATTTT
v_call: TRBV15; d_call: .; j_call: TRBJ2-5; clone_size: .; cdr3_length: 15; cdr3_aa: CATSRDGGIQETQYF; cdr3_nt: TGTGCCACCAGCAGAGATGGGGGGATCCAAGAGACCCAGTACTTC
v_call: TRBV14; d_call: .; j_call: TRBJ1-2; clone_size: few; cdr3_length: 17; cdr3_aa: CASSHPQGGGTNYGYTF; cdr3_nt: TGTGCCAGCAGCCATCCTCAGGGAGGGGGTACCAACTATGGCTACACCTTC
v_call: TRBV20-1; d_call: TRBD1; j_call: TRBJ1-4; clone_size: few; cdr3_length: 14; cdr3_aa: CSALNRQGAEKLFF; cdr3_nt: TGCAGTGCCCTAAATCGACAGGGGGCGGAAAAACTGTTTTTT
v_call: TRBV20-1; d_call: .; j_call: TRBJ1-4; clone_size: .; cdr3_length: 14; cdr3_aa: CSARVPRDVEKLFF; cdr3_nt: TGCAGTGCTAGAGTTCCCAGGGATGTGGAAAAACTGTTTTTT
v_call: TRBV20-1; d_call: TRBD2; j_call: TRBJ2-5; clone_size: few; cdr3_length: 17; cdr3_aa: CSQGGATSGGVQETQYF; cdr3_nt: TGCAGTCAAGGGGGGGCCACTAGCGGGGGGGTCCAAGAGACCCAGTACTTC
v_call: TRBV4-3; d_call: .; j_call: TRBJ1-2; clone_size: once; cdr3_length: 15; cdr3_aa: CASSQVGATGYGYTF; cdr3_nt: TGCGCCAGCAGCCAAGTAGGGGCTACCGGCTATGGCTACACCTTC